This T cell receptor beta chain was identified in a study of blood T cells in healthy people across ages. The CDR3 loop spans 16 amino acids. Per the germline V gene, CDR1 is DFQATT and CDR2 is SNEGSKA (reference sequence). V gave up 0 bases and J gave up 4 bases, with 18 bases separating them. This clonotype was seen more than once but under ten times. Primed by a sample-barcoded 5' primer and a J-beta primer mix, a second PCR proceeded for about 6 to 12 cycles. Using its own MiXCR run on the 5' RACE reads, TCRdb lists one record per CDR3 protein. The repertoire includes about 770,000 distinct CDR3 sequences, more than 40% of them detected once, and roughly 19% sits in the top ten. Caucasian, healthy and from Russia, the donors were aged between roughly 6 and 95.

The clonotype originates from a man aged 60-69 years in good health. The sample taken for sequencing was blood. The V call is TRBV20-1, the J call TRBJ1-1; no reliable D call. DNA of the CDR3: TGCAGTGCTAGAGAGGGCAGCTCTCTGTTCGGCACTGAAGCTTTCTTT. This codes for CSAREGSSLFGTEAFF.